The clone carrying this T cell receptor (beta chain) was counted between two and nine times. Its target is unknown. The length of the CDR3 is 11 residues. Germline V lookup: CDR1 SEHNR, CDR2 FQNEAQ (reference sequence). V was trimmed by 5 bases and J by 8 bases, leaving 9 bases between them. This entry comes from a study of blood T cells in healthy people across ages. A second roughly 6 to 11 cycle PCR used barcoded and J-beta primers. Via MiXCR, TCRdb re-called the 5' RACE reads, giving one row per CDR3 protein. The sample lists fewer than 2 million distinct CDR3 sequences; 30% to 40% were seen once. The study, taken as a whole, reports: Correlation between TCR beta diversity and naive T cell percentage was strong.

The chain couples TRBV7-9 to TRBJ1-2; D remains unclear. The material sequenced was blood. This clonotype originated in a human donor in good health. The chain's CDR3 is CASSPPPGYTF. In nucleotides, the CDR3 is TGTGCCAGCAGCCCCCCCCCGGGCTACACCTTC.